Below, one TCR beta chain is given with its context. Some clones are missing from TCRdb's copy, which holds only in-frame ones; the method was immunoSEQ multiplex PCR. The sample includes 350,000 to 500,000 clones, about 91% of them seen just once. This sample was taken from a study of Ad26.COV2.S vaccination and SARS-CoV-2 variants. About the research overall: A participant enrolled in the COV1001 Ad26.COV2.S trial arm provided the sample.

Germline CDR1 is SGHRS and CDR2 is YFSETQ. CDR3 length: 17 residues. V was pared by 0 bases and J by 7 bases, with 12 bases of the junction left unmatched. Described treatment: around 19 received Ad26.COV2.S at low or high dose, single or two shots; 5 received placebo; per-sample allocation not given. Samples analyzed were those drawn on day 63 after the first vaccine or placebo injection. The chain links TRBV5-1 to TRBJ1-5; 8 bases line up with TRBD1. This TCR derives from a person between 18 and 60 years old who received the Ad26.COV2.S COVID-19 vaccine or a placebo. The sample consisted of peripheral blood, taken in a trial of Ad26.COV2.S vaccine versus placebo. CDR3 sequence: CASSLESGGGWHQPQHF. The CDR3 nucleotides read TGCGCCAGCAGCTTGGAGTCAGGGGGCGGTTGGCACCAGCCCCAGCATTTT.